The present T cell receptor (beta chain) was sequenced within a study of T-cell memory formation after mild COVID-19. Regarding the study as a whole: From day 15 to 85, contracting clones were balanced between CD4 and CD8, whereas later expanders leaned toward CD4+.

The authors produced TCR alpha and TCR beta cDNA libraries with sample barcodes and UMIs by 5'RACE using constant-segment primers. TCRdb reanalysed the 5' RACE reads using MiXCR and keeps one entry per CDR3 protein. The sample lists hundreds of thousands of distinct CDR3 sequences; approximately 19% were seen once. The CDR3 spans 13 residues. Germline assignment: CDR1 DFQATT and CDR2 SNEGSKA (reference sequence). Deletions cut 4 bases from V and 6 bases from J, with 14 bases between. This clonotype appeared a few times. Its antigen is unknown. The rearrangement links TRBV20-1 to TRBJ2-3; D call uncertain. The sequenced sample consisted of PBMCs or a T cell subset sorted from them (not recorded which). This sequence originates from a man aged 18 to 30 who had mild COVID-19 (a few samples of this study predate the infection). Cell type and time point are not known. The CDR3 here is CSATDTLGDTQYF. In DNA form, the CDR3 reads TGCAGTGCTACAGACACGCTTGGGGATACGCAGTATTTT.